This TCR beta chain comes out of a study of blood T cell repertoires in COVID-19. The overall study: Sites in the United States, Italy and Spain provided acute and convalescent COVID-19 samples.

Participants were placed into cohorts based on the clinical history they reported. Recovered Cohort 3 donors showed two negative PCRs, clearance, or symptom resolution. Original processing methods: By means of reference gene primer amplification, nucleated cell counts were estimated. The repertoire was sequenced with immunoSEQ multiplex PCR; TCRdb's copy has only in-frame clones and lacks some. The V and J calls and clone size come from that table; D and trimming were worked out from the DNA. Altogether roughly 450,000 clones are present, 90% being singletons, with the ten largest covering approximately 0.55%. Germline lookup yields CDR1 KGHSH and CDR2 LQKENI. Trimming took 6 bases from V and 0 from J, leaving 11 bases between them. CDR3 length: 15 residues.

The clonotype originates from a man aged 18-30 years who had recovered from COVID-19. Sequenced sample: PBMCs or T cells enriched from blood (not recorded which). The chain employs TRBV18 and TRBJ1-4; a possible D gene is TRBD1 (5 bases). The CDR3 DNA reads as TGTGCCAGCTCCCCGAGGGACTCAACTAATGAAAAACTGTTTTTT. Protein: CASSPRDSTNEKLFF.